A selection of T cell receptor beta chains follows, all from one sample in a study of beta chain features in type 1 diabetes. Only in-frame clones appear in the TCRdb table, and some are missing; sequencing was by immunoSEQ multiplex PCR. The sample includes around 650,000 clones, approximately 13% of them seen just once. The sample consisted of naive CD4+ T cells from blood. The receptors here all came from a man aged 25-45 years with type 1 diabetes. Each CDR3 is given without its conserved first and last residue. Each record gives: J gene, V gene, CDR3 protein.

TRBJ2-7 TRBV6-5 ASSYSGQGIYEQY
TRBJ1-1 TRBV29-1 SVEESDGGEAF
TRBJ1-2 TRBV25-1 ASSGINYGYT
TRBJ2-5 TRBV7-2 ASSMSRDYQETQY
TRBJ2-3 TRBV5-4 ASSPPTDTDTQY
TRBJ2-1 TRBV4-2 ASSQDWSGGYNEQF
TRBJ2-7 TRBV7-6 ASSLGSQGGRYEQY
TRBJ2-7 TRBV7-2 ASSLVASYEQY
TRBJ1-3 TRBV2 ASSRDGIISSGNTIY
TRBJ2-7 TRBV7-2 ASSYLLGQGGDYEQY